These 30 T cell receptor beta chains were all obtained from the same sample, sequenced in a study of T cells in Graves' hyperthyroidism and ophthalmopathy. From RNA transcripts, TCR beta CDR3 regions were amplified. The HTBI primer set was used in a first-round RT-PCR of the TCR CDR3. MiXCR, run by TCRdb on the multiplex PCR reads, gives a single entry per CDR3 protein. The sample carries about 600,000 distinct CDR3 sequences, roughly 15% recorded once. The sequenced sample was blood. The receptors derive from a woman in her forties with Graves' ophthalmopathy.

The chain links TRBV28 to TRBJ2-7, with 7 positions matching TRBD1. V lost 4 bases, J lost 0 bases, and 6 bases stayed unmatched. The CDR3 has 15 residues. The germline V gene encodes CDR1 MDHEN and CDR2 SYDVKM. This chain's CDR3 is CASSYRDSISYEQYF. The CDR3 nucleotides are TGTGCCAGCAGTTACAGGGACAGCATCTCCTACGAGCAGTACTTC.

This clonotype was seen more than once but under ten times. The chain links TRBV3-1 to TRBJ2-3, with 8 nucleotides matching TRBD2. V lost 0 bases, J lost 2 bases, and 7 bases stayed unmatched. CDR1 is LGHDT, CDR2 YNNKEL, per germline (reference sequence). This CDR3 comprises 17 residues. CDR3 nucleotides: TGTGCCAGCAGCCAAGATCTACTAGCGGAGTCCACAGATACGCAGTATTTT. Its protein is CASSQDLLAESTDTQYF.

There are many counts of this clonotype. This chain connects TRBV2 to TRBJ2-1; the match to TRBD2 covers 9 bases. Germline CDR1 and CDR2: SNHLY and FYNNEI. The CDR3 loop spans 14 amino acids. After removal of 7 bases from V and 6 bases from J, the junction contained 7 bases not matched to a gene. DNA of the CDR3: TGTGCCAGCAAGGGGACTAGCATGGTCAATGAGCAGTTCTTC. Protein product: CASKGTSMVNEQFF.

This clonotype came up many times. The chain carries TRBV7-9 and TRBJ2-1; D is ambiguous. Trimming cost V 7 bases and J 6 bases, with 10 bases left between them. The CDR3 has 12 amino acids. Germline assignment: CDR1 SEHNR and CDR2 FQNEAQ (reference sequence). The CDR3 DNA follows: TGTGCCAGCACACAGCCTCGCAATGAGCAGTTCTTC. Protein product: CASTQPRNEQFF.

Many counts were recorded for this clonotype. The V call is TRBV2, the J call TRBJ2-5; 9 bases align to TRBD1. The trim removed 8 bases at V and 5 bases at J, leaving 15 bases unmatched. Per the germline V gene, CDR1 is SNHLY and CDR2 is FYNNEI. The CDR3 is 16 amino acids. The CDR3 is CASGALLGQGRETQYF. As DNA, the CDR3 is TGTGCCAGCGGCGCTCTCCTGGGACAGGGAAGGGAGACCCAGTACTTC.

This clonotype was observed at least ten times. V gene TRBV5-1 combines with J gene TRBJ2-1; 13 bases align to TRBD2. This CDR3 contains 14 residues. J was trimmed by 10 bases and V by 5 bases; bases with no gene match: 6. Germline CDR1 and CDR2: SGHRS and YFSETQ. CDR3 DNA: TGCGCCAGCAGTTCGGGACTAGCGGGACGGGAGCAGTTCTTC. Translated: CASSSGLAGREQFF.

This clonotype has ten or more counts. The chain links TRBV2 to TRBJ2-1; possible D gene TRBD2, 6 bases. Germline V lookup: CDR1 SNHLY, CDR2 FYNNEI. CDR3 length: 13 amino acids. Trimming removed 8 bases at V and 7 bases at J, with 15 bases between. The CDR3 region has the DNA TGTGCCAGCGGGGGGACCAAGGGGAATGAGCAGTTCTTC. Its protein is CASGGTKGNEQFF.

This clonotype was seen many times. The chain has TRBV6-1 and TRBJ1-5, with 9 bases aligning to TRBD1. The CDR3 spans 13 residues. J was trimmed by 6 bases and V by 6 bases; bases with no gene match: 3. Looked up from germline, CDR1 is MNHNS and CDR2 is SASEGT. CDR3 nucleotide sequence: TGTGCCAGCAGCGACAGGGGGTTTCAGCCCCAGCATTTT. As protein: CASSDRGFQPQHF.

This clonotype showed up many times. The V call is TRBV11-1, the J call TRBJ2-7, with D possibly called TRBD1 or TRBD2 (6 bases each). Germline V lookup: CDR1 SGHAT, CDR2 FQDESV (reference sequence). CDR3 length: 13 residues. The V gene lost 5 bases and the J gene lost 7 bases, with 15 bases spanning the gap. This CDR3 is CASSLQGRREQYF. DNA of the CDR3: TGTGCCAGCAGCCTGCAGGGGAGGAGGGAGCAGTACTTC.

This clonotype has more than one count but fewer than ten. The V gene is TRBV20-1, the J gene TRBJ2-5; 14 bases are shared with TRBD2. V lost 6 bases to trimming and J lost 2 bases; unmatched junction nucleotides: 8. The CDR3 covers 16 residues. In germline, CDR1 is DFQATT, CDR2 SNEGSKA (reference sequence). This CDR3 is CSARLAGGVTQETQYF. The CDR3 DNA reads TGCAGTGCCAGACTAGCGGGAGGGGTGACACAAGAGACCCAGTACTTC.

The genes are TRBV20-1 and TRBJ2-7, with 13 bases identical to TRBD2. The CDR3 length is 13 residues. Looked up from germline, CDR1 is DFQATT and CDR2 is SNEGSKA (reference sequence). The CDR3 region has the DNA TGCAGCACTAGCGGGAGGGCCATCGACGAGCAGTACTTC. This translates into CSTSGRAIDEQYF.

This clonotype was counted at least ten times. The chain links TRBV7-3 to TRBJ2-7, with a weak D call TRBD1 (6 bases). The CDR3 runs 13 residues. Germline V gene lookup returns CDR1 SGHTA and CDR2 FQGTGA. Trimming left V 5 bases short and J 6 bases short, with 14 bases between. The CDR3 sequence: CASSPQQGTEQYF. The CDR3 DNA is TGTGCCAGCAGCCCGCAACAGGGTACCGAGCAGTACTTC.

This clonotype was picked up a small number of times. The genes are TRBV6-1 and TRBJ1-1, with 9 positions matching TRBD1. Germline trimming cut 7 bases from V and 5 bases from J; bases unmatched to any gene: 5. The CDR3 has 13 amino acids. Germline V gene data show CDR1 as MNHNS and CDR2 as SASEGT. CDR3 sequence reads: CASTWTGETEAFF. In DNA form, the CDR3 reads TGTGCCAGCACCTGGACAGGGGAGACTGAAGCTTTCTTT.

This clonotype was counted only a few times. The chain is built from TRBV11-2 and TRBJ1-2, with a tentative D call TRBD1 (6 bases). The CDR3 loop spans 15 amino acids. V was trimmed by 5 bases and J by 4 bases, leaving 17 bases between them. Germline loops: CDR1 SGHAT, CDR2 FQNNGV. The CDR3 DNA is TGTGCCAGCAGCCTTGGACAGCAATGGACCTATGGCTACACCTTC. Translation gives CASSLGQQWTYGYTF.

This clonotype was recorded many times. The genes are TRBV2 and TRBJ2-7; D is tentatively TRBD1 or TRBD2 (6 bases each). Germline CDR1 reads SNHLY; CDR2 reads FYNNEI. This CDR3 has 14 residues. The V and J ends lost 7 bases and 2 bases respectively, with 15 bases between them. The DNA for the CDR3 is TGTGCCAGCAAATGGGGGGCTACTACCTACGAGCAGTACTTC. Its translation is CASKWGATTYEQYF.

This clonotype was detected only a few times. The V and J genes are TRBV6-1 and TRBJ2-7; 7 bases are a match to TRBD1. Germline V gene sequence: CDR1 MNHNS, CDR2 SASEGT. The length of the CDR3 is 16 residues. With V trimmed by 7 bases and J by 1 base, 13 bases remained unmatched. The DNA of the CDR3 is TGTGCCAGCACTGATGACAGGGCTCGTTTATCCTACGAGCAGTACTTC. Translating it yields CASTDDRARLSYEQYF.

This clonotype was seen a few times. The V and J genes are TRBV12-3 or TRBV12-4 and TRBJ1-1; 7 bases map to TRBD1. The V and J ends lost 5 bases and 0 bases, in that order; junction bases with no gene match: 9. The CDR3 sequence is 16 residues long. The CDR3 sequence: CASSPFWDSMNTEAFF. CDR3 DNA: TGTGCCAGCAGTCCCTTCTGGGACAGCATGAACACTGAAGCTTTCTTT.

This clonotype was seen just once. The chain has TRBV9 and TRBJ2-3, with D perhaps being TRBD1 or TRBD2 (5 bases each). The germline V gene encodes CDR1 SGDLS and CDR2 YYNGEE. CDR3 length: 15 residues. Trimming cost V 3 bases and J 0 bases, with 11 bases left between them. The CDR3 protein is CASSAGATSTDTQYF. In DNA, the CDR3 is TGTGCCAGCAGCGCCGGGGCCACTAGCACAGATACGCAGTATTTT.

The chain is built from TRBV6-4 and TRBJ2-1; 9 bases line up with TRBD2. Germline V gene lookup returns CDR1 MRHNA and CDR2 SNTAGT. V was clipped by 0 bases and J by 6 bases; unmatched bases: 3. This CDR3 spans 15 amino acids. The CDR3 sequence is CASSDSETSGNEQFF. The CDR3 DNA sequence: TGTGCCAGCAGTGACTCGGAGACTAGCGGCAATGAGCAGTTCTTC.

This clonotype has more than one count but fewer than ten. V usage is TRBV16 and J usage is TRBJ2-1; perhaps TRBD1 as D (6 bases). V gave up 4 bases and J gave up 4 bases, with 17 bases separating them. From germline, CDR1 is KGHSY and CDR2 FQNENV. This CDR3 is 16 amino acids long. CDR3 sequence: CASSPTGAGTYNEQFF. The CDR3 nucleotides read TGTGCCAGCAGCCCAACTGGGGCAGGGACATACAATGAGCAGTTCTTC.

Note on this clonotype: Being one base from a much bigger clone, this may be a read error. J is TRBJ2-3 and V is TRBV2; TRBD2 is a possible D gene (5 bases). V shed 11 bases and J shed 1 base, with 16 bases lying between them. The CDR3 consists of 14 residues. The germline gives CDR1 SNHLY, CDR2 FYNNEI. In DNA, the CDR3 is TGTGCCTGCCGGGCAGCGGTTGGCACAGATACGCAGTATTTT. Translated: CACRAAVGTDTQYF.

V gene TRBV28 combines with J gene TRBJ1-3; the D gene is possibly TRBD1 (5 bases). CDR1 and CDR2 (germline): MDHEN, SYDVKM. The CDR3 runs to 15 residues. Trimming cost V 5 bases and J 0 bases, with 11 bases left between them. The CDR3 region is CASSLPTASGNTIYF. Here the CDR3 DNA reads TGTGCCAGCAGTCTCCCGACAGCCTCTGGAAACACCATATATTTT.

Comment on this clonotype: At one end, the junction sequence differs from germline, possibly due to a read error. V is TRBV7-9 and J is TRBJ2-1, with D perhaps matching TRBD1 (5 bases). The CDR3 loop spans 11 amino acids. Germline V lookup: CDR1 SEHNR, CDR2 FQNEAQ (reference sequence). CDR3 residues: CTSSQGVEQFF. CDR3 in DNA: TGTACCAGCAGCCAAGGGGTTGAGCAGTTCTTC.

This clonotype was counted ten times or more. This chain links TRBV7-8 with TRBJ1-1, with D unclear. Germline values: CDR1 SGHVS, CDR2 FQNEAQ. Trimming cost V 5 bases and J 0 bases, with 10 bases left between them. CDR3 size: 14 residues. This CDR3 is CASSIMDVNTEAFF. CDR3 nucleotides: TGTGCCAGCAGCATAATGGACGTGAACACTGAAGCTTTCTTT.

This clonotype was picked up a small number of times. The V call is TRBV19, the J call TRBJ2-1, with 9 bases fitting TRBD1. J lost 8 bases, V lost 5 bases, and 4 bases had no gene match. This CDR3 has 13 residues. Germline assignment: CDR1 LNHDA and CDR2 SQIVND (reference sequence). The CDR3, as DNA: TGTGCCAGTAGTGCCGGGACAGGGTATGAGCAGTTCTTC. This encodes CASSAGTGYEQFF.

This chain uses TRBV2 with TRBJ1-1; D remains unclear. CDR1 and CDR2 (germline): SNHLY, FYNNEI. V lost 7 bases to trimming and J lost 1 base, with 10 bases between them. The CDR3 is made up of 13 amino acids. In DNA form, the CDR3 reads TGTGCCAGCATCTGGGCGGCGAACACTGAAGCTTTCTTT. It codes for CASIWAANTEAFF.

This clonotype was seen at least ten times. The CDR3 coding sequence is TGTGCCAGCAGAGATGGACAGACAGGTTGGGGTGAAGCTTTCTTT. As protein: CASRDGQTGWGEAFF. This chain links TRBV27 with TRBJ1-1, with a tentative D call TRBD1 (6 bases). CDR1 and CDR2 (germline): MNHEY, SMNVEV (reference sequence). The CDR3 has 15 residues. Trimming left V 6 bases short and J 7 bases short, with 21 bases between.

This clonotype showed up just a few times. Here the CDR3 DNA reads TGTGCCAGCAGCAGTACAGGGGGCGAATTCTACGAGCAGTACTTC. Protein: CASSSTGGEFYEQYF. The chain joins TRBV7-9 to TRBJ2-7, with 9 bases aligning to TRBD1. V lost 5 bases to trimming and J lost 3 bases; unmatched junction nucleotides: 8. Germline CDR1 reads SEHNR; CDR2 reads FQNEAQ (reference sequence). The CDR3 runs 15 residues.

This clonotype has ten or more counts. The V call is TRBV12-3 or TRBV12-4, the J call TRBJ1-4, with D tentatively TRBD1 (5 bases). The CDR3 has 15 residues. The V end was cut by 5 bases, the J end by 3 bases, with 13 bases between. This CDR3 reads CASSPSGPSNEKLFF. The CDR3 coding sequence is TGTGCCAGCAGTCCCTCGGGGCCCTCTAATGAAAAACTGTTTTTT.

V and J are TRBV7-8 and TRBJ1-1, with 8 bases identical to TRBD1. Germline V gene data show CDR1 as SGHVS and CDR2 as FQNEAQ. Trimming took 6 bases from V and 5 from J; bases not matched to a gene: 11. The CDR3 runs to 15 residues. The CDR3 protein is CASREQGASATEAFF. The CDR3, as DNA: TGTGCCAGCAGGGAGCAGGGGGCCAGTGCAACTGAAGCTTTCTTT.